The 26 T cell receptor beta chains presented below share a single source sample, sequenced in a study of cytomegalovirus exposure and HLA in healthy donors. Primers included in the PCR were 60 Vbeta and 13 Jbeta primers. TCRdb keeps only in-frame clones here, not all; method: immunoSEQ multiplex PCR. The sample has over 110,000 clones, around 77% seen once. Sequencing was performed on PBMCs. These receptors were obtained from a man between 18 and 29 years old in good health and CMV-seronegative.

The chain joins TRBV25-1 to TRBJ2-5, with TRBD2 as a possible D gene (7 bases). The CDR3 covers 16 residues. The germline V gene has CDR1 MGHDK and CDR2 SYGVNS. V was cut by 3 bases and J by 2 bases, with 16 bases left in between. CDR3 in amino acids: CASSESGGRGQETQYF. The CDR3 DNA reads as TGTGCCAGCAGTGAGTCCGGGGGGCGAGGACAAGAGACCCAGTACTTC.

This sequence joins TRBV7-9 and TRBJ1-2; D not resolved. This CDR3 region has 13 residues. V lost 4 bases, J lost 3 bases, and 9 bases lay in between. CDR1 and CDR2 (germline): SEHNR, FQNEAQ (reference sequence). The CDR3 DNA reads as TGTGCCAGCAGCTCAATCCGGGACTATGGCTACACCTTC. This translates into CASSSIRDYGYTF. Variable domain in full (rest from reference TRBV7-9 and TRBJ1-2): DTGVSQNPRHKITKRGQNVTFRCDPISEHNRLYWYRQTLGQGPEFLTYFQNEAQLEKSRLLSDRFSAERPKGSFSTLEIQRTEQGDSAMYLCASSSIRDYGYTFGSGTRLTVV.

The chain has TRBV5-1 and TRBJ1-5; 9 nucleotides align to TRBD1. Germline-derived CDR1 and CDR2 are SGHRS and YFSETQ. J gave up 15 bases and V 0 bases, and 10 bases lay outside the gene matches. The CDR3 sequence is 14 residues long. CDR3: CASSLGTQGAEPHF. The CDR3 DNA follows: TGCGCCAGCAGCTTGGGGACACAGGGGGCCGAACCGCATTTT.

This rearrangement joins TRBV4-3 to TRBJ1-2, with D unresolved. The V gene's germline CDR1 is LGHNA and CDR2 YSLEER. This CDR3 region has 12 residues. The germline V and J ends were trimmed by 0 bases and 5 bases, with 4 bases remaining between them. The CDR3 nucleotides are TGCGCCAGCAGCCAAGAGGCTTATGGCTACACCTTC. Translation: CASSQEAYGYTF.

The chain is built from TRBV4-2 and TRBJ2-7, with 12 nucleotides matching TRBD2. The V gene's germline CDR1 is LGHNA and CDR2 YNFKEQ. The CDR3 runs to 15 residues. The junction had 1 base not matched to a gene; V was cut back by 4 bases and J by 0 bases. CDR3 sequence: CASSRTSGDSYEQYF. The CDR3 region has the DNA TGTGCCAGCAGCCGGACTAGCGGGGACTCCTACGAGCAGTACTTC.

The rearrangement links TRBV7-2 to TRBJ1-2; TRBD1 aligns across 7 bases. The CDR3 covers 13 residues. After removal of 2 bases from V and 8 bases from J, the junction contained 5 bases not matched to a gene. Per the germline V gene, CDR1 is SGHTA and CDR2 is FQGNSA. CDR3 in DNA: TGTGCCAGCAGCTTACTGGGACAGCCAGGCTACACCTTC. Translation: CASSLLGQPGYTF.

This clone was observed once. The chain couples TRBV11-1 to TRBJ1-1; 8 positions match TRBD1. Trimming at V came to 4 bases and at J to 1 base, leaving 2 bases not matched to a gene. CDR3 size: 14 residues. Germline assignment: CDR1 SGHAT and CDR2 FQDESV (reference sequence). The CDR3 region is CASSSGQGNTEAFF. CDR3 bases: TGTGCCAGCAGCTCTGGACAGGGGAACACTGAAGCTTTCTTT.

The chain joins TRBV5-5 to TRBJ2-6; D might be TRBD2 (5 bases). CDR1 is SGHKS and CDR2 is YYEKEE in the germline V gene (reference sequence). The CDR3 has 15 residues. V lost 5 bases and J lost 2, with 11 bases in between. In DNA, the CDR3 is TGTGCCAGCAGACTAGGACCTGCTGGGGCCAACGTCCTGACTTTC. Amino acid sequence: CASRLGPAGANVLTF.

The CDR3 region is CASSYYQQGTGQPQHF. In DNA form, the CDR3 reads TGTGCCAGCAGTTACTACCAACAGGGAACGGGCCAGCCCCAGCATTTT. The chain recombines TRBV6-6 with TRBJ1-5, with D tentatively TRBD1 (6 bases). CDR3 length: 16 residues. Germline CDR1 is MNHNY and CDR2 is SVGAGI (reference sequence). V was cut by 1 base and J by 7 bases, with 17 bases left in between.

The sample holds one count of this clone. The CDR3 DNA sequence: TGCGCCAGCAGCCCGGACAGGATATCCTATGGCTACACCTTC. Translated, it gives CASSPDRISYGYTF. This sequence joins TRBV5-1 and TRBJ1-2; 7 nucleotides align to TRBD1. This CDR3 has 14 amino acids. Trimming cost V 4 bases and J 4 bases; bases outside gene matches: 7. The V gene's germline CDR1 is SGHRS and CDR2 YFSETQ.

The genes are TRBV27 and TRBJ1-2; TRBD1 matches 7 bases. J was trimmed by 2 bases and V by 6 bases; bases with no gene match: 3. In germline, CDR1 is MNHEY, CDR2 SMNVEV (reference sequence). This CDR3 is built from 13 residues. The CDR3, as DNA: TGTGCCAGCAGACTGACAGGGAACTATGGCTACACCTTC. Its protein is CASRLTGNYGYTF.

The chain uses TRBV7-2 and TRBJ2-5; no reliable D call. CDR1 and CDR2 from the germline V gene are SGHTA and FQGNSA. V shed 1 base and J shed 7 bases, with 7 bases lying between them. The CDR3 loop spans 12 amino acids. CDR3 sequence (DNA): TGTGCCAGCAGCTTAGATTCGGGGACCCAGTACTTC. Its protein product is CASSLDSGTQYF.

The chain employs TRBV7-8 and TRBJ2-5, with TRBD1 identical over 8 bases. From germline, CDR1 is SGHVS and CDR2 FQNEAQ. With V trimmed by 5 bases and J by 2 bases, 4 bases remained unmatched. CDR3 size: 14 residues. This CDR3 reads CASSPRQGQETQYF. CDR3 nucleotides: TGTGCCAGCAGCCCGCGACAGGGGCAAGAGACCCAGTACTTC. The full variable domain, completed using reference TRBV7-8 and TRBJ2-5, is GAGVSQSPRYKVAKRGQDVALRCDPISGHVSLFWYQQALGQGPEFLTYFQNEAQLDKSGLPSDRFFAERPEGSVSTLKIQRTQQEDSAVYLCASSPRQGQETQYFGPGTRLLVL.

The chain combines TRBV29-1 with TRBJ2-3, with D tentatively TRBD1 (5 bases). The CDR3 covers 14 residues. Trimming shortened V by 2 bases and J by 0 bases, and 9 bases separated the two germline ends. Germline V gene lookup returns CDR1 SQVTM and CDR2 ANQGSEA. In nucleotides, the CDR3 is TGCAGCGTTGAATGGGGCGTGAGCACAGATACGCAGTATTTT. Protein product: CSVEWGVSTDTQYF.

V usage is TRBV2 and J usage is TRBJ2-1; 8 positions agree with TRBD1. Germline CDR1 and CDR2: SNHLY and FYNNEI. Losses at the gene ends were 11 bases for V and 6 bases for J; bases not matched to a gene: 9. The CDR3 is 13 amino acids. CDR3 sequence: CASTGTGGNEQFF. CDR3 in DNA: TGTGCCTCTACGGGGACAGGCGGCAATGAGCAGTTCTTC.

This chain joins TRBV2 and TRBJ1-5; weak D call: TRBD1 (5 bases). V lost 4 bases and J 6 bases, leaving 13 bases between the germline ends. The CDR3 length is 14 residues. Germline V gene data show CDR1 as SNHLY and CDR2 as FYNNEI. This chain's CDR3 is CASSGIVGGQPQHF. CDR3 bases: TGTGCCAGCAGTGGTATAGTGGGGGGTCAGCCCCAGCATTTT.

This rearrangement joins TRBV11-3 to TRBJ2-1; weak D call: TRBD1 (6 bases). Trimming cost V 5 bases and J 4 bases, with 9 bases left between them. The CDR3 runs to 13 residues. Germline lookup yields CDR1 SGHNT and CDR2 YENEEA. CDR3 bases: TGTGCCAGCAGCCCAGGGGCTTACAATGAGCAGTTCTTC. It yields the protein CASSPGAYNEQFF. Full variable domain (remainder filled in from reference TRBV11-3 and TRBJ2-1): EAGVVQSPRYKIIEKKQPVAFWCNPISGHNTLYWYLQNLGQGPELLIRYENEEAVDDSQLPKDRFSAERLKGVDSTLKIQPAELGDSAVYLCASSPGAYNEQFFGPGTRLTVL.

This rearrangement joins TRBV4-3 to TRBJ1-4, with a tentative D call TRBD1 (5 bases). V dropped 0 bases and J dropped 4 bases, with 12 bases sitting between them. From germline, CDR1 is LGHNA and CDR2 YSLEER. CDR3 length: 16 residues. Written as DNA, the CDR3 is TGCGCCAGCAGCCAAGACGGGGGAGGTCTTAATGAAAAACTGTTTTTT. It specifies CASSQDGGGLNEKLFF.

The chain links TRBV19 to TRBJ1-5; TRBD1 matches 10 bases. The trim removed 0 bases at V and 7 bases at J, leaving 6 bases unmatched. CDR3 length equals 16 residues. Germline V gene sequence: CDR1 LNHDA, CDR2 SQIVND (reference sequence). The CDR3 loop is CASSIDGTGEEQPQHF. CDR3 coding DNA: TGTGCCAGTAGTATAGATGGGACAGGGGAGGAACAGCCCCAGCATTTT.

V and J are TRBV6-5 and TRBJ2-2; perhaps TRBD2 as D (5 bases). Germline V gives CDR1 MNHEY, CDR2 SVGAGI. The CDR3 spans 12 residues. V shed 9 bases and J shed 7 bases, with 12 bases lying between them. Written as DNA, the CDR3 is TGTGCCAGTCAAAGCGGTTTCGGGGAGCTGTTTTTT. The encoded protein is CASQSGFGELFF.

The CDR3 nucleotides read TGTGCCAGCAGCTGGGACAGGGAATCACCCCTCCACTTT. Amino acids: CASSWDRESPLHF. This chain uses TRBV7-3 with TRBJ1-6; 9 bases align to TRBD1. The CDR3 loop spans 13 amino acids. Germline V gene data show CDR1 as SGHTA and CDR2 as FQGTGA. After removal of 4 bases from V and 10 bases from J, the junction contained 2 bases not matched to a gene.

CDR3 region: CASSRSDREIQETQYF. The CDR3 region has the DNA TGTGCCAGTAGTCGCAGCGACAGAGAAATCCAAGAGACCCAGTACTTC. The chain employs TRBV19 and TRBJ2-5, with D tentatively TRBD1 (5 bases). CDR3 length equals 16 residues. V lost 5 bases, J lost 1 base, and 17 bases lay in between. CDR1 is LNHDA and CDR2 is SQIVND in the germline V gene (reference sequence).

In its sample, this clone was seen a few times. This chain links TRBV4-3 with TRBJ1-4; D not resolved. Germline V gene sequence: CDR1 LGHNA, CDR2 YSLEER. Trimming left V 2 bases short and J 5 bases short, with 15 bases between. This CDR3 has 16 amino acids. The CDR3 DNA reads TGCGCCAGCAGCCAAACCCAGGCCAGCGGAAATGAAAAACTGTTTTTT. Its protein is CASSQTQASGNEKLFF.

The chain is built from TRBV18 and TRBJ1-1; tentatively, D is TRBD1 (5 bases). Germline V gene sequence: CDR1 KGHSH, CDR2 LQKENI. Trimming took off 2 bases at V and 8 bases at J, with 9 bases between the two ends. CDR3 length: 12 amino acids. CDR3 bases: TGTGCCAGCTCACCATTAGGGGAAGAAGCTTTCTTT. This sequence encodes CASSPLGEEAFF.

This clone turned up a few times. The chain joins TRBV9 to TRBJ1-4; possibly TRBD1 for D (5 bases). V was trimmed by 3 bases and J by 7 bases, leaving 13 bases between them. Looked up from germline, CDR1 is SGDLS and CDR2 is YYNGEE. The CDR3 is 14 residues long. Here the CDR3 reads CASSASGGSEKLFF. DNA of the CDR3: TGTGCCAGCAGCGCCTCGGGGGGGAGTGAAAAACTGTTTTTT.

The chain links TRBV30 to TRBJ2-1, with 10 bases identical to TRBD1. From germline, CDR1 is GTSNPN and CDR2 SVGIG (reference sequence). CDR3 size: 16 residues. Unmatched junction bases numbered 9, after V lost 0 bases and J lost 7 bases. The CDR3 is CAWSVRDRGSKNEQFF. CDR3 nucleotide sequence: TGTGCCTGGAGTGTACGGGACAGGGGATCTAAGAATGAGCAGTTCTTC.